A single sample is the source of the 30 T cell receptor beta chains below, sequenced in a study of blood T cell repertoires in COVID-19. Libraries were prepared by immunoSEQ multiplex PCR; TCRdb keeps only in-frame clonotypes and omits some of them. The table shows about 91,000 clones, with about 81% occurring only once. Sequenced: peripheral blood. The receptor source for this set is a man between 65 and 85 years old with acute or convalescent COVID-19.

The V and J genes are TRBV4-1 and TRBJ2-3; TRBD2 matches 10 bases. After removal of 4 bases from V and 2 bases from J, the junction contained 6 bases not matched to a gene. Germline-derived CDR1 and CDR2 are MGHRA and YSYEKL. The CDR3 sequence is 16 residues long. The CDR3 spells CASSLVSGRSTDTQYF. For the CDR3, the DNA is TGCGCCAGCAGCCTCGTTAGCGGGAGGTCCACAGATACGCAGTATTTT.

The chain joins TRBV19 to TRBJ1-6; a weak D match, TRBD1 (6 bases). Germline CDR1 is LNHDA and CDR2 is SQIVND (reference sequence). The CDR3 covers 14 residues. Trimming cost V 7 bases and J 13 bases, with 20 bases left between them. The chain's CDR3 is CASIARTAQGPLHF. As DNA, the CDR3 is TGTGCCAGTATCGCCCGGACAGCCCAAGGGCCCCTCCACTTT. The full variable domain, completed using reference TRBV19 and TRBJ1-6, is DGGITQSPKYLFRKEGQNVTLSCEQNLNHDAMYWYRQDPGQGLRLIYYSQIVNDFQKGDIAEGYSVSREKKESFPLTVTSAQKNPTAFYLCASIARTAQGPLHFGNGTRLTVT.

The chain combines TRBV19 with TRBJ2-4; 7 bases are a match to TRBD1. The germline V gene encodes CDR1 LNHDA and CDR2 SQIVND (reference sequence). The CDR3 contains 16 residues. Trimming took 5 bases from V and 6 from J; bases not matched to a gene: 13. The CDR3 reads CASSSFSTGRVNIQYF. The CDR3 bases are TGTGCCAGTAGTTCTTTCTCGACAGGGCGGGTAAACATTCAGTACTTC.

This chain connects TRBV5-4 to TRBJ2-5; weak D call: TRBD2 (6 bases). The CDR3 totals 15 residues. Trimming shortened V by 4 bases and J by 5 bases, and 18 bases separated the two germline ends. Germline CDR1 is SGHNT and CDR2 is YYREEE (reference sequence). The CDR3, as DNA: TGTGCCAGCAGCCCCGGTGGAGGGTGGGAGGAGACCCAGTACTTC. It codes for CASSPGGGWEETQYF.

The chain couples TRBV9 to TRBJ2-1; 9 nucleotides match TRBD2. V dropped 4 bases and J dropped 0; count of bases not matched to a gene: 5. The CDR3 loop spans 16 amino acids. Germline CDR1 SGDLS, CDR2 YYNGEE. CDR3 amino acids: CASSILAGLSYNEQFF. CDR3 bases: TGTGCCAGCAGCATACTAGCGGGCCTCTCCTACAATGAGCAGTTCTTC.

The rearrangement uses TRBV6-5 and TRBJ2-3, with 8 positions matching TRBD1. From germline, CDR1 is MNHEY and CDR2 SVGAGI. The ends lost 5 bases at V and 6 bases at J; junction bases unmatched: 10. The CDR3 runs to 15 residues. The CDR3 region is CASSQGAGGADTQYF. CDR3 coding DNA: TGTGCCAGCAGTCAGGGGGCAGGGGGCGCGGATACGCAGTATTTT.

V and J are TRBV9 and TRBJ2-1; 7 bases line up with TRBD2. Germline V lookup: CDR1 SGDLS, CDR2 YYNGEE. The CDR3 is 15 residues long. The trim removed 0 bases at V and 2 bases at J, leaving 2 bases unmatched. The CDR3 region has the DNA TGTGCCAGCAGCGTAGTAGCGGGCACCTACAATGAGCAGTTCTTC. As protein: CASSVVAGTYNEQFF.

The rearrangement links TRBV28 to TRBJ1-2; D not resolved. V lost 1 base and J lost 4, with 4 bases in between. Germline V gives CDR1 MDHEN, CDR2 SYDVKM. The CDR3 spans 12 residues. CDR3 bases: TGTGCCAGCAGTTTATTCAGCTATGGCTACACCTTC. Translating gives CASSLFSYGYTF.

The chain links TRBV27 to TRBJ2-3, with TRBD1 identical over 9 bases. The CDR3 has 15 amino acids. In germline, CDR1 is MNHEY, CDR2 SMNVEV (reference sequence). The V and J ends lost 3 bases and 7 bases, in that order; junction bases with no gene match: 8. The CDR3 loop is CASSFAGQGDNTQYF. CDR3 nucleotide sequence: TGTGCCAGCAGTTTTGCGGGACAGGGTGATAATACGCAGTATTTT.

The chain recombines TRBV2 with TRBJ2-5, with 12 bases lining up with TRBD2. The CDR3 length is 18 residues. Per germline, CDR1 SNHLY and CDR2 FYNNEI. V dropped 2 bases and J dropped 0; count of bases not matched to a gene: 7. The CDR3 region has the DNA TGTGCCAGCAGTGAACGTTTTACTAGCGGGAGGTACCAAGAGACCCAGTACTTC. Translating it yields CASSERFTSGRYQETQYF.

J is TRBJ2-7 and V is TRBV11-3; no definite D call. The germline gives CDR1 SGHNT, CDR2 YENEEA. The CDR3 contains 11 residues. The germline V and J ends were trimmed by 5 bases and 2 bases, with 4 bases remaining between them. The CDR3 sequence: CASSRAYEQYF. The CDR3 region has the DNA TGTGCCAGCAGCCGTGCCTACGAGCAGTACTTC.

The chain links TRBV7-2 to TRBJ1-3; 8 bases are a match to TRBD1. The germline gives CDR1 SGHTA, CDR2 FQGNSA. Trimming removed 4 bases from V and 4 bases from J; junction bases left unmatched: 6. There are 15 residues in the CDR3. The CDR3 bases are TGTGCCAGCAGCTACTGGACAGGGATCGGAAACACCATATATTTT. It is translated as CASSYWTGIGNTIYF. The whole variable domain, filled in from reference TRBV7-2 and TRBJ1-3, reads GAGVSQSPSNKVTEKGKDVELRCDPISGHTALYWYRQSLGQGLEFLIYFQGNSAPDKSGLPSDRFSAERTGGSVSTLTIQRTQQEDSAVYLCASSYWTGIGNTIYFGEGSWLTVV.

The chain joins TRBV5-4 to TRBJ2-1; TRBD2 matches at 9 bases. CDR1 is SGHNT, CDR2 YYREEE, per germline (reference sequence). J lost 8 bases, V lost 4 bases, and 10 bases had no gene match. The CDR3 is made up of 15 amino acids. CDR3: CASSPDGTSIDEQFF. CDR3 DNA: TGTGCCAGCAGCCCGGACGGGACTAGCATCGATGAGCAGTTCTTC.

V gene TRBV3-1 (or the pseudogene TRBV3-2) combines with J gene TRBJ1-1; D gene ambiguous. Germline-derived CDR1 and CDR2 are LGHDT and YNNKEL (reference sequence). The CDR3 has 14 residues. The V end lost 0 bases, the J end lost 4 bases, and 9 bases lay between the germline ends. CDR3 in amino acids: CASSQDREGTEAFF. Written as DNA, the CDR3 is TGTGCCAGCAGCCAAGATCGAGAGGGCACTGAAGCTTTCTTT.

The chain is built from TRBV5-1 and TRBJ1-6; D may be TRBD1 (5 bases). Trimming stripped 2 bases from V and 10 bases from J, with 13 bases between. CDR1 is SGHRS, CDR2 YFSETQ, per germline. This CDR3 is built from 14 residues. CDR3: CASSFVGEGSPLHF. CDR3 bases: TGCGCCAGCAGCTTTGTGGGGGAGGGATCACCCCTCCACTTT.

This sequence joins TRBV29-1 and TRBJ2-1; TRBD1 is a possible D gene (6 bases). This CDR3 is built from 15 residues. Trimming left V 2 bases short and J 5 bases short, with 16 bases between. Germline V gene sequence: CDR1 SQVTM, CDR2 ANQGSEA. This CDR3 reads CSVEREQGIHNEQFF. CDR3 DNA: TGCAGCGTTGAACGAGAACAGGGTATACACAATGAGCAGTTCTTC.

This clone was counted only a few times. This rearrangement joins TRBV5-8 to TRBJ1-6; TRBD1 agrees at 9 bases. V was pared by 2 bases and J by 10 bases, with 7 bases of the junction left unmatched. This CDR3 region has 15 residues. Germline V lookup: CDR1 SGHTS, CDR2 YDEGEE. CDR3 DNA: TGTGCCAGCAGCTTTCCGGGACAGGGAGGATCACCCCTCCACTTT. It is translated as CASSFPGQGGSPLHF.

This clone was recorded at least ten times. CDR3 region: CSVWTSGIQTQYF. The CDR3 region has the DNA TGCAGCGTTTGGACTAGCGGGATTCAGACGCAGTATTTT. The rearrangement uses TRBV29-1 and TRBJ2-3; 12 nucleotides agree with TRBD2. Trimming at V came to 5 bases and at J to 9 bases, leaving 6 bases not matched to a gene. The CDR3 runs to 13 residues. Per the germline V gene, CDR1 is SQVTM and CDR2 is ANQGSEA.

The V and J genes are TRBV30 and TRBJ2-1, with D possibly TRBD2 on 7 matching bases. The V gene lost 3 bases and the J gene lost 10 bases, with 22 bases spanning the gap. The CDR3 has 15 amino acids. Germline V gene data show CDR1 as GTSNPN and CDR2 as SVGIG (reference sequence). The chain's CDR3 is CAWRPRGAHLGEQFF. CDR3 sequence (DNA): TGTGCCTGGAGGCCACGGGGGGCGCATTTAGGCGAGCAGTTCTTC.

The chain links TRBV9 to TRBJ1-1; D is ambiguous. The CDR3 spans 12 residues. Germline V gives CDR1 SGDLS, CDR2 YYNGEE. Between the trimmed V and J ends, which lost 0 bases and 8 bases, there was a span of 8 bases. The CDR3 region is CASSVDLREAFF. CDR3 DNA sequence: TGTGCCAGCAGCGTAGACCTCAGGGAAGCTTTCTTT.

The chain recombines TRBV28 with TRBJ1-2; 12 bases map to TRBD1. CDR1 is MDHEN, CDR2 SYDVKM, per germline. V shed 8 bases and J 8 bases; nucleotides not matched to a gene: 15. CDR3 length equals 16 residues. CDR3 in DNA: TGTGCCAGCGGAAGCTCGGAGGGACAGGGGGCGTCCGGCTACACCTTC. Protein product: CASGSSEGQGASGYTF.

The table lists this clone with a few counts. The rearrangement links TRBV5-1 to TRBJ2-7; D might be TRBD2 (6 bases). Trimming pared 6 bases from V and 6 bases from J, leaving 19 bases between. Looked up from germline, CDR1 is SGHRS and CDR2 is YFSETQ. The CDR3 spans 14 residues. The CDR3 coding sequence is TGCGCCAGCAAACCCCTCGGAGGGGTAGGCGAGCAGTACTTC. This codes for CASKPLGGVGEQYF. Full variable domain (remainder filled in from reference TRBV5-1 and TRBJ2-7): KAGVTQTPRYLIKTRGQQVTLSCSPISGHRSVSWYQQTPGQGLQFLFEYFSETQRNKGNFPGRFSGRQFSNSRSEMNVSTLELGDSALYLCASKPLGGVGEQYFGPGTRLTVT.

This chain uses TRBV30 with TRBJ2-2, with D possibly being TRBD1 (5 bases). CDR3 length: 16 residues. V shed 4 bases and J shed 0 bases, with 15 bases lying between them. The germline V gene has CDR1 GTSNPN and CDR2 SVGIG (reference sequence). The CDR3: CAWKVKTASNTGELFF. As DNA, the CDR3 is TGTGCCTGGAAAGTAAAGACAGCTTCGAACACCGGGGAGCTGTTTTTT.

The chain couples TRBV6-4 to TRBJ2-3, with 9 positions matching TRBD2. Trimming took 5 bases from V and 5 from J; bases not matched to a gene: 11. The CDR3 consists of 16 residues. Germline CDR1 is MRHNA and CDR2 is SNTAGT. The DNA for the CDR3 is TGTGCCAGCAGTCCTATAGCGGGAGAACTGGGAGATACGCAGTATTTT. It specifies CASSPIAGELGDTQYF.

The rearrangement links TRBV7-2 to TRBJ2-3; 7 nucleotides agree with TRBD2. The CDR3 spans 15 residues. The trim removed 6 bases at V and 1 base at J, leaving 7 bases unmatched. CDR1 and CDR2 from the germline V gene are SGHTA and FQGNSA. CDR3 region: CASSSHSGGTDTQYF. CDR3 in DNA: TGTGCCAGCAGTTCACACAGCGGGGGCACAGATACGCAGTATTTT.

J is TRBJ2-5 and V is TRBV30, with 7 bases lining up with TRBD1. After removal of 3 bases from V and 4 bases from J, the junction contained 14 bases not matched to a gene. The CDR3 consists of 16 residues. The germline CDR1 and CDR2 sequences are GTSNPN and SVGIG (reference sequence). Here the CDR3 DNA reads TGTGCCTGGAGCCCTTCCTGGCAGGGGGTTGGAGAGACCCAGTACTTC. Translating it yields CAWSPSWQGVGETQYF.

The chain couples TRBV11-1 to TRBJ1-1; D ambiguous. Trimming took 3 bases from V and 5 from J, leaving 16 bases between them. From germline, CDR1 is SGHAT and CDR2 FQDESV (reference sequence). The CDR3 is 15 residues long. CDR3: CASSFRHGVGTEAFF. DNA for the CDR3: TGTGCCAGCAGCTTCCGACACGGGGTTGGGACTGAAGCTTTCTTT. Full variable domain (missing parts from reference TRBV11-1 and TRBJ1-1): EAEVAQSPRYKITEKSQAVAFWCDPISGHATLYWYRQILGQGPELLVQFQDESVVDDSQLPKDRFSAERLKGVDSTLKIQPAELGDSAMYLCASSFRHGVGTEAFFGQGTRLTVV.

The chain couples TRBV11-2 to TRBJ2-7; maybe TRBD2 (5 bases). The CDR3 has 14 amino acids. The V end was cut by 5 bases, the J end by 4 bases, with 15 bases between. The germline CDR1 and CDR2 sequences are SGHAT and FQNNGV. The CDR3 DNA reads TGTGCCAGCAGCAGTCTTAGGAGGTTATACGAGCAGTACTTC. Translation gives CASSSLRRLYEQYF.

The chain has TRBV11-2 and TRBJ2-7; 11 bases map to TRBD1. Germline lookup yields CDR1 SGHAT and CDR2 FQNNGV. The CDR3 totals 15 residues. The trim removed 5 bases at V and 3 bases at J, leaving 6 bases unmatched. The CDR3 DNA sequence: TGTGCCAGCAGCGGCCGGACAGGGGGCGGCTACGAGCAGTACTTC. This translates into CASSGRTGGGYEQYF.

The J gene is TRBJ2-5, the V gene TRBV27, with D perhaps TRBD1 (5 bases). The CDR3 covers 13 residues. CDR1 MNHEY and CDR2 SMNVEV come from the germline V gene (reference sequence). Trimming pared 6 bases from V and 5 bases from J, leaving 13 bases between. CDR3 nucleotides: TGTGCCAGCAGACCTCAGGGATGGGAGACCCAGTACTTC. Amino acids: CASRPQGWETQYF.